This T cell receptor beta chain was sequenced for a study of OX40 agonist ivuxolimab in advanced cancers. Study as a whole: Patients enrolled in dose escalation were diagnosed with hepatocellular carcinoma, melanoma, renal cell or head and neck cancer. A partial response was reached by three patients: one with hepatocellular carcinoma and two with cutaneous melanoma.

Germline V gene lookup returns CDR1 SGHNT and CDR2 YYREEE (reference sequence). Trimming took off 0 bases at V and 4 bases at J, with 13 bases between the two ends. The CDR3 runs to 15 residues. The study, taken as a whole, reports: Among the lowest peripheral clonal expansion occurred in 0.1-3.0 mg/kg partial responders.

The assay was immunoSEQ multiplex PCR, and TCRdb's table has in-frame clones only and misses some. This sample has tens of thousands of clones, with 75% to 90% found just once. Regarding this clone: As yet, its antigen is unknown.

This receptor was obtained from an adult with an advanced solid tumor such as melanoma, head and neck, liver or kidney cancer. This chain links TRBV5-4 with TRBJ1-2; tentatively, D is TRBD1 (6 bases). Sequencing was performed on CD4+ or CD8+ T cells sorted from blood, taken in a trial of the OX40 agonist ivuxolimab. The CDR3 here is CASSLGADSPYGYTF. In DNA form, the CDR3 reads TGTGCCAGCAGCTTGGGTGCGGACAGTCCCTATGGCTACACCTTC.